This T cell receptor beta chain was sequenced during a study of cytotoxic CD8 clonotypes in ibrutinib-treated CLL. Turning to the study itself: Per sample, productive templates averaged around 250,000 and productive rearrangements averaged roughly 91,000.

The CDR3 length is 16 residues. Unmatched junction bases numbered 10, after V lost 1 base and J lost 5 bases. Germline V lookup: CDR1 LNHDA, CDR2 SQIVND (reference sequence). Sequencing used immunoSEQ multiplex PCR; TCRdb keeps in-frame clones, though not all of them. Found here are 330,000 or so clones, 67% of them singletons; the top ten hold roughly 6.7%. This TCR came from a human donor with chronic lymphocytic leukemia. This specimen was PBMCs, taken after 36 months of ibrutinib treatment. V and J are TRBV19 and TRBJ2-5, with TRBD1 matching 7 bases. The CDR3 nucleotides read TGTGCCAGTAGTATAGGACTCTGGGACAGCGCGGAGACCCAGTACTTC. It is translated as CASSIGLWDSAETQYF.